The clone carrying this T cell receptor (beta chain) was detected only a few times. Its antigen remains unidentified. This sample is drawn from a study of cytomegalovirus exposure and HLA in healthy donors. Points from the study as a whole: Investigators reported approximately 150 TCR beta chains as tied to cytomegalovirus. Researchers reported that three CMV-associated chains were confirmed in vitro as CMV antigen-specific. Rarity marked most TCR sequences, yet some public TCRs occurred in many donors. According to a subsequent analysis, TCR clusters from the first cohort were inclined to appear together in the roughly 120 validation repertoires.

V was clipped by 3 bases and J by 8 bases, with 25 bases between them. The CDR3 has 18 amino acids. Germline V gene lookup returns CDR1 SGHTA and CDR2 FQGNSA. Only in-frame clones appear in the TCRdb table, and some are missing; sequencing was by immunoSEQ multiplex PCR. The profile shows under 75,000 clones, 80% to 95% of them singletons. The chain employs TRBV7-2 and TRBJ2-2; tentative D call: TRBD2 (6 bases). The sequence was collected from a man aged 18 to 29 in good health and CMV-seropositive. Sequencing was done on a sample of PBMCs. The CDR3 loop is CASSFDRSSASWIGELFF. The CDR3 nucleotides read TGTGCCAGCAGCTTCGATAGATCTAGCGCCTCCTGGATTGGGGAGCTGTTTTTT.